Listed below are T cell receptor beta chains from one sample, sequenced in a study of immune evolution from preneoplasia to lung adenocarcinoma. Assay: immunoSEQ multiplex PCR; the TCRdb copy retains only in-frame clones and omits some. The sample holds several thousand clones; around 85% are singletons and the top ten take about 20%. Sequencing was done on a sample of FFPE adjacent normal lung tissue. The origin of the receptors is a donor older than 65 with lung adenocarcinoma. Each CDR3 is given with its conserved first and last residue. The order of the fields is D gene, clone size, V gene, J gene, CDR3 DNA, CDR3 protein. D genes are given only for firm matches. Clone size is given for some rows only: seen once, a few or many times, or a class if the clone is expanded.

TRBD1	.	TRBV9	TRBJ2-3	TGTGCCAGCAGCCCTCGTCCGGGACAGGGCACAGATACGCAGTATTTT	CASSPRPGQGTDTQYF
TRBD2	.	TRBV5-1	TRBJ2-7	TGCGCCAGCAGCTTATGGACTAGCGGGGGGTTGAGCTCCTACGAGCAGTACTTC	CASSLWTSGGLSSYEQYF
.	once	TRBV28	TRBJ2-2	TGTGCCAGCAGGCCCCCTGGACAGAACACCGGGGAGCTGTTTTTT	CASRPPGQNTGELFF
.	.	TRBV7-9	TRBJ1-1	TGTGCCAGCTTACAAGGGCAGGGAAGACTCCAAGCTTTCTTT	CASLQGQGRLQAFF
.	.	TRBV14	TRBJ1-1	TGTGCCAGCAGCCAGTACGGAGTGACTGAAGCTTTCTTT	CASSQYGVTEAFF
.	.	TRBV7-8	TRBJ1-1	TGTGCCAGCAGCACTCAGGGAGGGGGAATCACTGAAGCTTTCTTT	CASSTQGGGITEAFF
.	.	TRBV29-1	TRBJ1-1	TGCAGCGTTGGTGGGAGTAACACTGAAGCTTTCTTT	CSVGGSNTEAFF
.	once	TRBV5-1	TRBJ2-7	TGCGCCAGCAGCTTGGGCGCCGTTGACTACGAGCAGTACTTC	CASSLGAVDYEQYF
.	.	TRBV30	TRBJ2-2	TGTGCCTGGAGTAACACCCCGGAGACCGGGGAGCTGTTTTTT	CAWSNTPETGELFF
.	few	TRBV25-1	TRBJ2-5	TGTGCCAGCAGTGAAAAGACTGGGGGGCCGGGAGAGACCCAGTACTTC	CASSEKTGGPGETQYF
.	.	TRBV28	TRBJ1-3	TGTGCCAGCAGTTCCTCGGGTCGAGGAAACACCATATATTTT	CASSSSGRGNTIYF
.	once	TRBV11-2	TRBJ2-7	TGTGCCAGCAGCCCACGGACAGGCGGCGGGGACGAGCAGTACTTC	CASSPRTGGGDEQYF
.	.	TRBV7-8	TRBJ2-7	TGTGCCAGCAGCGCCCAAGTCTACGAGCAGTACTTC	CASSAQVYEQYF
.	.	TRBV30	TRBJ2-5	TGTGCCTGGAGAGGAACACAAGAGACCCAGTACTTC	CAWRGTQETQYF
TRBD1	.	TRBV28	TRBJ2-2	TGTGCCAGCAGCAGGACAGGGCCTGCGGCCGGGGAGCTGTTTTTT	CASSRTGPAAGELFF
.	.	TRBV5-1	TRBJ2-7	TGCGCCAGCAGCTTGACGGGAACTAGCGAGCAGTACTTC	CASSLTGTSEQYF
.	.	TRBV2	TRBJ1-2	TGTGCCAGCAGTATGACTAACTATGGCTACACCTTC	CASSMTNYGYTF
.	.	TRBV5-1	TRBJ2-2	TGCGCCAGCAGCCGGGGAATAAGCTTCAGGGCGAACACCGGGGAGCTGTTTTTT	CASSRGISFRANTGELFF
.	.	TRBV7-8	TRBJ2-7	TGTGCCAGCAGCACAGGTCTTTTTGGGGTAATTCCCACCAGACTATACGAGCAGTACTTC	CASSTGLFGVIPTRLYEQYF
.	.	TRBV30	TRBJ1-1	TGTGCCTGGCTGGACAGTCACACTGAAGCTTTCTTT	CAWLDSHTEAFF
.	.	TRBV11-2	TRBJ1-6	TGTGCCAGCAGCTTTAATCAGGGCTTTAATTCACCCCTCCACTTT	CASSFNQGFNSPLHF
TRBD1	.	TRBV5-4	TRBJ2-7	TGTGCCAGCAGCCCGCGGGGGACAGGGGGCCCTTACGAGCAGTACTTC	CASSPRGTGGPYEQYF
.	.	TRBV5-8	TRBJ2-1	TGTGCCAGCAGCTTGGACGATGAGCAGTTCTTC	CASSLDDEQFF
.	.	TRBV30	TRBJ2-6	TGTGCCTGGAGTGCTCGGGACCCGCAAGTCCTGACTTTC	CAWSARDPQVLTF
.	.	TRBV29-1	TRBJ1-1	TGCAGCGTTAAAACCGCTCAGGGCGGGACTGAAGCTTTCTTT	CSVKTAQGGTEAFF
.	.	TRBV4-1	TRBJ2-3	TGCGCCAGCAGCCAGGGCGGAGTAGGAGATACGCAGTATTTT	CASSQGGVGDTQYF
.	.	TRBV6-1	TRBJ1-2	TGTGCCAGCGTGGAGGGGCTAGCCTATGGCTACACCTTC	CASVEGLAYGYTF
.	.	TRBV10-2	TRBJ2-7	TGCGCCAGCACCCAGGGTTCGTCCTACGAGCAGTACTTC	CASTQGSSYEQYF
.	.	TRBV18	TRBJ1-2	TGTGCCAGCTCACCCCCGTCTCAGGGGAGAGGGGGCTACACCTTC	CASSPPSQGRGGYTF
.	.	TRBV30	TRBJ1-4	TGTGCCTGGAGTCGACAACCCGGGGGGAATGAAAAACTGTTTTTT	CAWSRQPGGNEKLFF
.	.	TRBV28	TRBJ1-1	TGTGCCAGCAGTTTGGGGCGTTTGGACACTGAAGCTTTCTTT	CASSLGRLDTEAFF
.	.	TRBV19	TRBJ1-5	TGTGCCAGTAGTGGGTCGGGGGCAAATCAGCCCCAGCATTTT	CASSGSGANQPQHF
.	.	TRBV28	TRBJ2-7	TGTGCCAGCAGGGGAAGCGGGACAGCCACCTACGAGCAGTACTTC	CASRGSGTATYEQYF
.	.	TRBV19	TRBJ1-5	TGTGCCAGTAGCCTAGGGGGGTCTTTTCAGCCCCAGCATTTT	CASSLGGSFQPQHF
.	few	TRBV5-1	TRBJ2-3	TGCGCCAGCAGCCCCGGACGGGAGACAGATACGCAGTATTTT	CASSPGRETDTQYF
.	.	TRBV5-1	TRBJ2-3	TGCGCCAGCAGCCAAGGGTCAATCACAGATACGCAGTATTTT	CASSQGSITDTQYF
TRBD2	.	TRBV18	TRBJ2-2	TGTGCCAGCTCACCACTCAGAAGCGGGGGATACACCGGGGAGCTGTTTTTT	CASSPLRSGGYTGELFF
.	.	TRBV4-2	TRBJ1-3	TGTGCCAGCAGCCAAGATGGGGGATCTGGAAACACCATATATTTT	CASSQDGGSGNTIYF
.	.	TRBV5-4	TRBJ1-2	TGTGCCAGCAGCTCGGTGGATGGAGGCTACACCTTC	CASSSVDGGYTF
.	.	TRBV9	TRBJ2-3	TGTGCCAGCAGCGAAGGCGGAGCCACAGATACGCAGTATTTT	CASSEGGATDTQYF
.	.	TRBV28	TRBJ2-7	TGTGCCAGCAGTTTGTCAGGTTACGAGCAGTACTTC	CASSLSGYEQYF
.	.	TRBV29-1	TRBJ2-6	TGCAGCGTTGAAGACAGGAACTCTGGGGCCAACGTCCTGACTTTC	CSVEDRNSGANVLTF
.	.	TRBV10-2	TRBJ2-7	TGCGCCAGCAAGGGCATCGACGAGCAGTACTTC	CASKGIDEQYF
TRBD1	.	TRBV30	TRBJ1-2	TGTGCCTGGAGACCCCCTCAACCAGGGGGCTGGTATGGCTACACCTTC	CAWRPPQPGGWYGYTF
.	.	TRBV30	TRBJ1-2	TGTGCCTGGAGTGTATTTGAAGGGGGGGCGAAGGGCTACACCTTC	CAWSVFEGGAKGYTF
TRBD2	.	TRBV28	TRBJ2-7	TGTGCCAGCAGTGCTCTCAGCGGGAGGGCTGGCGAGCAGTACTTC	CASSALSGRAGEQYF